Below, one TCR beta chain is given with its context. Its target is unknown. The data are from a study of blood T cells in healthy people across ages. Study-level findings and limits: Among T cells, TCR beta diversity per million cells dropped roughly linearly as age rose. Expanded clonotype changes were possibly confounded by unknown donor CMV status.

The sample, 7.5 to 10 milliliters of peripheral blood, was drawn from each donor. This CDR3 region has 14 residues. Per germline, CDR1 SGHVS and CDR2 FQNEAQ. V was trimmed by 5 bases and J by 11 bases, leaving 21 bases between them. Primed by a sample-barcoded 5' primer and a J-beta primer mix, a second PCR proceeded for 7 to 11 cycles. TCRdb re-derived calls from the 5' RACE reads in MiXCR, one entry per CDR3 protein. The sample records about 640,000 distinct CDR3 sequences, roughly 50% being singletons. The TCR originated in a man in his sixties in good health. The rearrangement links TRBV7-8 to TRBJ2-5; the D gene is possibly TRBD2 (6 bases). The sequenced sample consisted of blood. The DNA for the CDR3 is TGTGCCAGCAGCGGGACTGGGGGTTGGAATGAGCAGTACTTC. This gives the protein CASSGTGGWNEQYF. Full variable domain (rest looked up from reference TRBV7-8 and TRBJ2-5): GAGVSQSPRYKVAKRGQDVALRCDPISGHVSLFWYQQALGQGPEFLTYFQNEAQLDKSGLPSDRFFAERPEGSVSTLKIQRTQQEDSAVYLCASSGTGGWNEQYFGPGTRLLVL.